A single sample is the source of the 18 T cell receptor beta chains below, sequenced in a study. TCRdb ran MiXCR on the 5' RACE reads and lists one entry per CDR3 protein. Of approximately 21,000 distinct CDR3 sequences listed, around 30% are singletons. The material sequenced was tumor-infiltrating naive CD4+ T cells sorted from the breast tumor. Subset denoted: naive CD4+ T cells, CD4+CD45RA+CD25-. Source of these receptors: a female donor with breast cancer.

This chain joins TRBV29-1 and TRBJ1-1; no reliable D call. This CDR3 has 12 residues. V shed 3 bases and J shed 0 bases, with 5 bases lying between them. Germline V gene sequence: CDR1 SQVTM, CDR2 ANQGSEA. CDR3 region: CSVERLNTEAFF. The CDR3 DNA sequence: TGCAGCGTTGAGCGCTTGAACACTGAAGCTTTCTTT.

V gene TRBV6-1 combines with J gene TRBJ1-5, with 9 bases fitting TRBD1. After removal of 6 bases from V and 4 bases from J, the junction contained 4 bases not matched to a gene. Germline lookup yields CDR1 MNHNS and CDR2 SASEGT. The CDR3 loop spans 14 amino acids. The CDR3 DNA is TGTGCCAGCAGCGGGACAGGGTGGAATCAGCCCCAGCATTTT. Translating it yields CASSGTGWNQPQHF.

Of note for this clonotype: This sequence may be a read error, since a much larger clone differs from it by one base. V gene TRBV20-1 combines with J gene TRBJ2-1; the match to TRBD2 covers 7 bases. In germline, CDR1 is DFQATT, CDR2 SNEGSKA (reference sequence). This CDR3 has 17 amino acids. CDR3 bases: TGCGGTGCTAGAGGCTTGGCGGGAGCGGCCTCCTACAATGAGCAGTTCTTC. Protein: CGARGLAGAASYNEQFF.

A word on this clonotype: Possible read error: a much larger clone is one base away. Here the CDR3 omits its conserved ending phenylalanine or tryptophan, so a read error is the likely source. The CDR3 is CASRPGQSQFS. The CDR3 DNA is TGTGCCAGCAGACCCGGACAGTCGCAGTTCTCC. The V call is TRBV12-3 or TRBV12-4, the J call TRBJ2-1; tentatively, D is TRBD1 (6 bases). The V end lost 6 bases, the J end lost 12 bases, and 12 bases lay between the germline ends. The CDR3 length is 11 residues.

The rearrangement uses TRBV20-1 and TRBJ2-4; TRBD2 agrees at 7 bases. Germline-derived CDR1 and CDR2 are DFQATT and SNEGSKA (reference sequence). V lost 6 bases to trimming and J lost 2 bases; unmatched junction nucleotides: 7. CDR3 length: 14 residues. The CDR3 DNA reads as TGCAGTGCGCCCCCCGGGACTACCAAAAACATTCAGTACTTC. It yields the protein CSAPPGTTKNIQYF.

At least ten counts were recorded for this clonotype. The rearrangement links TRBV5-1 to TRBJ2-7, with TRBD2 identical over 9 bases. J gave up 5 bases and V 0 bases, and 6 bases lay outside the gene matches. Looked up from germline, CDR1 is SGHRS and CDR2 is YFSETQ. This CDR3 has 15 amino acids. The CDR3 nucleotides are TGCGCCAGCAGCTTGGCCGCGGGAGGGCAGGACGAGCAGTACTTC. Protein sequence: CASSLAAGGQDEQYF.

The table lists this clonotype with a few counts. V usage is TRBV7-9 and J usage is TRBJ1-5; TRBD1 matches at 9 bases. CDR1 is SEHNR, CDR2 FQNEAQ, per germline (reference sequence). J was trimmed by 4 bases and V by 1 base; bases with no gene match: 5. The CDR3 extends over 16 amino acids. DNA of the CDR3: TGTGCCAGCAGCTTAGGAGGACAGGGGCGAAATCAGCCCCAGCATTTT. Translating it yields CASSLGGQGRNQPQHF.

The chain recombines TRBV6-5 with TRBJ2-1; a weak D match, TRBD2 (6 bases). CDR3 size: 15 residues. Germline V lookup: CDR1 MNHEY, CDR2 SVGAGI. Between the trimmed V and J ends, which lost 2 bases and 9 bases, there was a span of 17 bases. CDR3 DNA: TGTGCCAGCAGTTACCAGGGTGGGGGGTTGGGTGAGCAGTTCTTC. Amino acid sequence: CASSYQGGGLGEQFF.

This clonotype is labeled medium-sized. Here the CDR3 DNA reads TGCGCCAGCAGCCAGGGACAGGGCGGCTATGGCTACACCTTC. This gives the protein CASSQGQGGYGYTF. This chain uses TRBV5-1 with TRBJ1-2; TRBD1 aligns across 9 bases. CDR1 and CDR2 (germline): SGHRS, YFSETQ. The J segment lost 4 bases and the V segment lost 4 bases, leaving 5 bases of the junction unmatched. The CDR3 has 14 amino acids.

The chain uses TRBV5-1 and TRBJ1-1; no clear D gene. Germline-derived CDR1 and CDR2 are SGHRS and YFSETQ. The CDR3 loop spans 14 amino acids. Deletions cut 0 bases from V and 4 bases from J, with 10 bases between. The CDR3 bases are TGCGCCAGCAGCTTGGTAACAGAGACCACTGAAGCTTTCTTT. Translation gives CASSLVTETTEAFF.

This clonotype showed up many times. The rearrangement links TRBV19 to TRBJ2-1, with D possibly matching TRBD2 (5 bases). Germline values: CDR1 LNHDA, CDR2 SQIVND (reference sequence). CDR3 length: 12 amino acids. The V end was cut by 8 bases, the J end by 7 bases, with 12 bases between. CDR3: CASGRGSNEQFF. In nucleotides, the CDR3 is TGTGCCAGTGGCCGGGGTAGTAATGAGCAGTTCTTC. Looking up the rest from reference TRBV19 and TRBJ2-1 gives the full variable domain: DGGITQSPKYLFRKEGQNVTLSCEQNLNHDAMYWYRQDPGQGLRLIYYSQIVNDFQKGDIAEGYSVSREKKESFPLTVTSAQKNPTAFYLCASGRGSNEQFFGPGTRLTVL.

The genes are TRBV30 and TRBJ1-2; tentative D call: TRBD1 (6 bases). CDR1 and CDR2 (germline): GTSNPN, SVGIG (reference sequence). Trimming took off 3 bases at V and 6 bases at J, with 14 bases between the two ends. The CDR3 runs 13 residues. The CDR3 region has the DNA TGTGCCTGGAGGCGACAGGAATGGAATGGCTACACCTTC. Protein sequence: CAWRRQEWNGYTF.

This clonotype has a count of ten or more. This chain connects TRBV5-1 to TRBJ2-1, with TRBD2 as a possible D gene (7 bases). V lost 0 bases to trimming and J lost 9 bases, with 16 bases between them. Germline V gives CDR1 SGHRS, CDR2 YFSETQ. This CDR3 region has 15 residues. Here the CDR3 DNA reads TGCGCCAGCAGCTTGGTGGAGGGAGGGGGGAGTGAGCAGTTCTTC. This translates into CASSLVEGGGSEQFF.

This clonotype has just one count. This likely comes from a read error, as the CDR3 has no conserved phenylalanine or tryptophan at its end. The rearrangement uses TRBV5-1 and TRBJ2-1; 10 bases are shared with TRBD2. J gave up 6 bases and V 3 bases, and 6 bases lay outside the gene matches. This CDR3 region has 15 residues. The germline V gene has CDR1 SGHRS and CDR2 YFSETQ. For the CDR3, the DNA is TGCGCCAGCAGCTCCGGGACTAGCGACCCCAATGAGCAGTTCTCC. Its translation: CASSSGTSDPNEQFS.

The sample holds many counts of this clonotype. The chain links TRBV4-1 to TRBJ2-1; D gene uncertain. V shed 0 bases and J shed 10 bases, with 10 bases lying between them. The CDR3 covers 13 residues. Per the germline V gene, CDR1 is MGHRA and CDR2 is YSYEKL. In nucleotides, the CDR3 is TGCGCCAGCAGCCAAGATATAATGGCGGAGCAGTTCTTC. As protein: CASSQDIMAEQFF.

This clonotype was seen a few times. This chain connects TRBV6-5 to TRBJ1-5; 9 nucleotides align to TRBD1. Germline loops: CDR1 MNHEY, CDR2 SVGAGI. This CDR3 has 16 amino acids. Trimming cost V 0 bases and J 4 bases; bases outside gene matches: 4. The CDR3 is CASSYSRTGVNQPQHF. CDR3 DNA: TGTGCCAGCAGTTACTCGCGGACAGGGGTTAATCAGCCCCAGCATTTT.

This clonotype was observed many times. This chain connects TRBV4-2 to TRBJ2-5, with D possibly matching TRBD1 (5 bases). V dropped 1 base and J dropped 0 bases, with 6 bases sitting between them. The germline V gene encodes CDR1 LGHNA and CDR2 YNFKEQ. The CDR3 contains 14 residues. The CDR3 DNA follows: TGTGCCAGCAGCCAAGGGGGCAACCAAGAGACCCAGTACTTC. It translates to CASSQGGNQETQYF.

This clonotype is labeled as medium-sized. The chain has TRBV10-3 and TRBJ1-2, with 10 bases fitting TRBD1. CDR1 is ENHRY, CDR2 SYGVKD, per germline. The V gene end was trimmed by 3 bases and the J gene end by 2 bases; junction bases not matched to a gene: 6. CDR3 size: 16 residues. The CDR3 region has the DNA TGTGCCATCAGTGATACCGGGACAGGGGACAACTATGGCTACACCTTC. This sequence encodes CAISDTGTGDNYGYTF.